Below, 32 T cell receptor beta chains from the same sample are listed, as sequenced in a study of regulatory T cells in long-lasting Graves disease. Combining iRepertoire HTBI primers with Arm-PCR of CDR3 regions, the authors built TCR beta libraries. TCRdb itself ran the multiplex PCR reads through MiXCR, one entry per CDR3 protein. The data hold 550,000 to 600,000 distinct CDR3 sequences, with 15% to 20% observed a single time. Specified time point: newly diagnosed GD, antithyroid drugs for less than 3 months. PBMCs provided the RNA from which the TCR library was made. This sample also belongs to another study, concerning T cells in Graves' hyperthyroidism and ophthalmopathy.

Sample: peripheral blood mononuclear cells (PBMCs), taken at new diagnosis, from a patient treated with antithyroid drugs. Receptors were obtained from a man aged 18 to 30 with Graves disease.

This clonotype has a count of ten or more. This chain links TRBV27 with TRBJ1-1, with TRBD1 identical over 7 bases. Germline V lookup: CDR1 MNHEY, CDR2 SMNVEV (reference sequence). CDR3 length equals 16 residues. V lost 2 bases, J lost 7 bases, and 13 bases stayed unmatched. The CDR3 bases are TGTGCCAGCAGTTTAAGGGGGCTCGGCTTGGATATTGAAGCTTTCTTT. It encodes CASSLRGLGLDIEAFF.

The rearrangement joins TRBV13 to TRBJ2-1; D is possibly TRBD1 (6 bases). CDR3 length: 16 amino acids. V was pared by 1 base and J by 3 bases, with 13 bases between. Germline CDR1 PRHDT, CDR2 FYEKMQ (reference sequence). The CDR3 is CASSLVLRGFYNEQFF. CDR3 DNA: TGTGCCAGCAGCTTAGTTCTCAGGGGATTCTACAATGAGCAGTTCTTC.

This clonotype was seen more than once but under ten times. The junction departs from the called germline gene at one end, perhaps through a read error. This chain joins TRBV7-9 and TRBJ1-2; D is unresolved. CDR1 is SEHNR and CDR2 is FQNEAQ in the germline V gene (reference sequence). CDR3 length equals 18 residues. The CDR3 protein is CASSPPGRFVLANCGYTF. CDR3 nucleotide sequence: TGTGCCAGCAGCCCCCCAGGCAGATTTGTACTTGCTAACTGTGGCTACACCTTC.

The chain recombines TRBV20-1 with TRBJ2-1; TRBD2 matches at 8 bases. CDR1 is DFQATT, CDR2 SNEGSKA, per germline (reference sequence). The CDR3 loop spans 16 amino acids. The V segment lost 5 bases and the J segment 3 bases; nucleotides outside the gene matches: 12. CDR3 region: CSADLTTSGLYNEQFF. The CDR3 nucleotides read TGCAGTGCTGACCTTACTACTAGCGGCCTCTACAATGAGCAGTTCTTC.

The sample holds many counts of this clonotype. This chain connects TRBV6-9 to TRBJ2-7, with D possibly TRBD1 on 6 matching bases. The ends were cut back, 5 bases at V and 4 bases at J, with 18 bases in the middle. This CDR3 spans 15 amino acids. Germline assignment: CDR1 MNHGY and CDR2 SVAAGI. The CDR3, as DNA: TGTGCCAGCAGTCATTGGGACAATGAAGGATACGAGCAGTACTTC. It yields the protein CASSHWDNEGYEQYF.

This clonotype was picked up a small number of times. The CDR3 region is CASSEGPYQPQHF. CDR3 DNA sequence: TGTGCCAGCAGTGAAGGGCCTTATCAGCCCCAGCATTTT. V and J are TRBV6-1 and TRBJ1-5; D gene unclear. CDR1 and CDR2 from the germline V gene are MNHNS and SASEGT. Trimming took 1 base from V and 5 from J, leaving 6 bases between them. CDR3 size: 13 residues.

This clonotype was seen at least ten times. The CDR3 loop is CASSLFDRPTYEQYF. CDR3 nucleotide sequence: TGTGCCAGCAGTTTATTTGACAGGCCTACCTACGAGCAGTACTTC. This chain joins TRBV28 and TRBJ2-7, with a tentative D call TRBD1 (6 bases). The V gene's germline CDR1 is MDHEN and CDR2 SYDVKM. This CDR3 region has 15 residues. V shed 1 base and J shed 2 bases, with 12 bases lying between them. The full variable domain, with the rest looked up from reference TRBV28 and TRBJ2-7, is DVKVTQSSRYLVKRTGEKVFLECVQDMDHENMFWYRQDPGLGLRLIYFSYDVKMKEKGDIPEGYSVSREKKERFSLILESASTNQTSMYLCASSLFDRPTYEQYFGPGTRLTVT.

As concerns this clonotype: At one boundary the junction diverges from the germline segment, which might be a read error. The chain carries TRBV7-7 and TRBJ2-1, with 8 bases aligning to TRBD2. Germline CDR1 and CDR2: SSHAT and FNYEAQ (reference sequence). The CDR3 runs 17 residues. In DNA, the CDR3 is TGTGCTAGCAGCTTAGGTCTCGGACTAGCATACTACAATGAGCAGTTCTTC. This sequence encodes CASSLGLGLAYYNEQFF.

V usage is TRBV20-1 and J usage is TRBJ2-2, with D perhaps matching TRBD2 (5 bases). Germline values: CDR1 DFQATT, CDR2 SNEGSKA (reference sequence). The CDR3 covers 13 residues. V lost 3 bases and J lost 7, with 12 bases in between. CDR3 region: CSARRAVGGELFF. CDR3 sequence (DNA): TGCAGTGCTAGGAGGGCTGTTGGCGGGGAGCTGTTTTTT.

This clonotype was counted ten times or more. V and J are TRBV15 and TRBJ2-2, with D perhaps assigned TRBD1 or TRBD2 (5 bases each). The V gene lost 5 bases and the J gene lost 2 bases, with 12 bases spanning the gap. The CDR3 runs 15 residues. The germline gives CDR1 LNHNV, CDR2 YYDKDF (reference sequence). The CDR3 spells CATSRDGANTGELFF. The CDR3 nucleotides are TGTGCCACCAGCCGGGACGGAGCAAACACCGGGGAGCTGTTTTTT.

The V and J genes are TRBV7-3 and TRBJ2-5; D is unresolved. V lost 6 bases and J 1 base, leaving 15 bases between the germline ends. CDR1 and CDR2 from the germline V gene are SGHTA and FQGTGA. There are 15 residues in the CDR3. The CDR3 coding sequence is TGTGCCAGCAGTTTCGATCAGGATCTCCAAGAGACCCAGTACTTC. Translating it yields CASSFDQDLQETQYF.

This clonotype was recorded at least ten times. This chain links TRBV14 with TRBJ2-4; D unclear. With 0 bases removed from V and 5 bases from J, the gap between germline ends came to 8 bases. CDR3 length: 14 amino acids. In germline, CDR1 is SGHDN, CDR2 FVKESK. CDR3 sequence (DNA): TGTGCCAGCAGCCAAGACATTTTCCAAAACATTCAGTACTTC. Its protein is CASSQDIFQNIQYF.

In its sample, this clonotype was seen many times. The genes are TRBV20-1 and TRBJ1-5; D is unclear. This CDR3 comprises 12 residues. The germline gives CDR1 DFQATT, CDR2 SNEGSKA (reference sequence). The V end was cut by 3 bases, the J end by 4 bases, with 7 bases between. CDR3 protein: CSARAANQPQHF. The CDR3 region has the DNA TGCAGTGCTAGGGCCGCTAATCAGCCCCAGCATTTT.

This clonotype was seen at least ten times. The rearrangement uses TRBV11-2 and TRBJ2-7; D remains ambiguous. Trimming took off 5 bases at V and 3 bases at J, with 5 bases between the two ends. The CDR3 has 11 residues. The germline CDR1 and CDR2 sequences are SGHAT and FQNNGV. The CDR3 region is CASSAIYEQYF. The CDR3 nucleotides are TGTGCCAGCAGCGCCATCTACGAGCAGTACTTC.

This clonotype was counted a few times. The V gene is TRBV20-1, the J gene TRBJ2-1; tentatively, D is TRBD1 (5 bases). CDR3 length: 17 amino acids. The V gene's germline CDR1 is DFQATT and CDR2 SNEGSKA (reference sequence). Trimming took 1 base from V and 2 from J, leaving 18 bases between them. CDR3 coding DNA: TGCAGTGCTAGAGGACAGACATCCGACGAGACCTACAATGAGCAGTTCTTC. It yields the protein CSARGQTSDETYNEQFF.

V is TRBV5-5 and J is TRBJ2-2; the match to TRBD2 covers 12 bases. Germline V gives CDR1 SGHKS, CDR2 YYEKEE (reference sequence). This CDR3 contains 18 residues. Trimming removed 4 bases from V and 6 bases from J; junction bases left unmatched: 13. In nucleotides, the CDR3 is TGTGCCAGCAGCCCGGCTCTAGCGGGAGGGGGTCGGTCCGGGGAGCTGTTTTTT. Amino acid sequence: CASSPALAGGGRSGELFF.

This chain connects TRBV3-1 to TRBJ1-1; no clear D. Germline CDR1 and CDR2: LGHDT and YNNKEL (reference sequence). The CDR3 consists of 14 residues. The V end lost 3 bases, the J end lost 2 bases, and 10 bases lay between the germline ends. The chain's CDR3 is CASSQATSNTEAFF. CDR3 bases: TGTGCCAGCAGCCAGGCCACAAGTAACACTGAAGCTTTCTTT.

This clonotype was seen at least ten times. V and J are TRBV7-9 and TRBJ2-7; D is undetermined. This CDR3 region has 11 residues. Between the trimmed V and J ends, which lost 5 bases and 3 bases, there was a span of 5 bases. Germline V gives CDR1 SEHNR, CDR2 FQNEAQ (reference sequence). The CDR3 DNA reads TGTGCCAGCAGCACCAACTACGAGCAGTACTTC. This translates into CASSTNYEQYF.

CDR3 coding DNA: TGTGCCAGCAGTAAAGCGGGAGAGACAGATACGCAGTATTTT. It specifies CASSKAGETDTQYF. The V gene is TRBV12-3 or TRBV12-4, the J gene TRBJ2-3; 8 bases align to TRBD2. V trimming: 5 bases; J trimming: 3 bases; junction bases outside the gene matches: 4. This CDR3 has 14 residues.

This chain joins TRBV27 and TRBJ2-7, with 7 bases identical to TRBD2. The trim removed 7 bases at V and 1 base at J, leaving 10 bases unmatched. Germline CDR1 reads MNHEY; CDR2 reads SMNVEV (reference sequence). The length of the CDR3 is 15 residues. The CDR3 DNA reads TGTGCCAGCACCCAAAGGGAGGGAACTTCCTACGAGCAGTACTTC. It translates to CASTQREGTSYEQYF.

This clonotype has more than one count but fewer than ten. The chain employs TRBV3-1 and TRBJ1-5, with TRBD1 identical over 8 bases. This CDR3 contains 15 residues. The V and J ends lost 3 bases and 7 bases, in that order; junction bases with no gene match: 8. From germline, CDR1 is LGHDT and CDR2 YNNKEL (reference sequence). CDR3 nucleotide sequence: TGTGCCAGCAGCCACCAGACAGGGGCTAAGCAGCCCCAGCATTTT. Translating gives CASSHQTGAKQPQHF.

Only a few counts were recorded for this clonotype. This chain uses TRBV29-1 with TRBJ2-7, with D possibly being TRBD1 (5 bases). Trimming stripped 4 bases from V and 1 base from J, with 20 bases between. The CDR3 length is 16 residues. Germline V gene sequence: CDR1 SQVTM, CDR2 ANQGSEA. The CDR3 loop reads CSVVGHWTLRSYEQYF. DNA for the CDR3: TGCAGCGTTGTTGGACACTGGACCTTGAGGTCCTACGAGCAGTACTTC.

This clonotype was detected many times. The chain is built from TRBV12-3 or TRBV12-4 and TRBJ2-1; D not certain. The CDR3 sequence is 12 residues long. Trimming stripped 3 bases from V and 8 bases from J, with 8 bases between. DNA for the CDR3: TGTGCCAGCAGTTTCTACGGACATGAGCAGTTCTTC. It translates to CASSFYGHEQFF.

The V call is TRBV7-3, the J call TRBJ2-3; D could derive from TRBD1 or TRBD2 (5 bases each). V dropped 7 bases and J dropped 6 bases, with 17 bases sitting between them. CDR3 length: 14 amino acids. CDR1 and CDR2 (germline): SGHTA, FQGTGA. The CDR3 DNA follows: TGTGCCAGCAAAATCGGGGCCTCCTCGGATACGCAGTATTTT. Its protein is CASKIGASSDTQYF.

A word on this clonotype: An end of the junction does not agree with germline; a read error may underlie this. V and J are TRBV11-2 and TRBJ2-1; 8 positions agree with TRBD2. This CDR3 has 15 amino acids. CDR1 SGHAT and CDR2 FQNNGV come from the germline V gene. CDR3 region: CTSSSGSGRGNEQFF. The CDR3 nucleotides are TGTACCAGCAGCTCTGGGAGCGGGAGAGGCAATGAGCAGTTCTTC.

This clonotype was recorded at least ten times. J is TRBJ2-7 and V is TRBV12-5; no definite D call. The CDR3 covers 13 residues. Germline lookup yields CDR1 LGHNT and CDR2 FRNRAP. The V end lost 5 bases, the J end lost 5 bases, and 13 bases lay between the germline ends. DNA for the CDR3: TGTGCTAGTGGTGGGCAACTCGGCGACGAGCAGTACTTC. It encodes CASGGQLGDEQYF.

Remarks on this clonotype: A much larger clone lies a single base off, so this may be a read error. The gene calls are TRBV6-2 or TRBV6-3 and TRBJ2-7; tentative D call: TRBD2 (6 bases). This CDR3 contains 12 residues. CDR1 and CDR2 from the germline V gene are MNHEY and SVGEGT. Trimming removed 7 bases at V and 5 bases at J, with 12 bases between. In nucleotides, the CDR3 is TGTGCCAGCAAATCTAGCGCCCACGAGCAGTACTTC. It yields the protein CASKSSAHEQYF.

This clonotype was detected ten times or more. The genes are TRBV6-2 or TRBV6-3 and TRBJ1-2; D gene unclear. This CDR3 spans 15 amino acids. Trimming took off 0 bases at V and 3 bases at J, with 11 bases between the two ends. The germline V gene has CDR1 MNHEY and CDR2 SVGEGT. CDR3 residues: CASSYSDGRDYGYTF. The CDR3 DNA follows: TGTGCCAGCAGTTACTCGGACGGGAGGGACTATGGCTACACCTTC.

This clonotype was observed a handful of times. V is TRBV19 and J is TRBJ2-3; the match to TRBD2 covers 11 bases. Germline assignment: CDR1 LNHDA and CDR2 SQIVND (reference sequence). V dropped 9 bases and J dropped 6; count of bases not matched to a gene: 8. The CDR3 consists of 14 residues. The CDR3 sequence: CASKLAGVVDTQYF. The CDR3 DNA is TGTGCCAGCAAACTAGCGGGAGTCGTGGATACGCAGTATTTT.

The rearrangement joins TRBV6-2 or TRBV6-3 to TRBJ1-1, with 8 bases lining up with TRBD1. From germline, CDR1 is MNHEY and CDR2 SVGEGT. V lost 6 bases and J lost 3; bases outside the gene matches: 6. This CDR3 region has 14 residues. The CDR3 here is CASSEAQGDTEAFF. CDR3 in DNA: TGTGCCAGCAGCGAAGCACAGGGGGACACTGAAGCTTTCTTT.

The chain combines TRBV5-1 with TRBJ2-7; D possibly corresponds to TRBD2 (6 bases). Looked up from germline, CDR1 is SGHRS and CDR2 is YFSETQ. The CDR3 is 13 residues long. Trimming cost V 7 bases and J 0 bases, with 11 bases left between them. The CDR3 sequence is CASRDLASYEQYF. In DNA, the CDR3 is TGCGCCAGCCGGGACTTAGCCTCCTACGAGCAGTACTTC.

This clonotype was counted a few times. This chain connects TRBV7-2 to TRBJ1-4; the D gene is possibly TRBD1 (5 bases). The CDR3 sequence is 13 residues long. Germline CDR1 SGHTA, CDR2 FQGNSA. Between the trimmed V and J ends, which lost 1 base and 7 bases, there was a span of 7 bases. The CDR3 here is CASSLGGVEKLFF. CDR3 in DNA: TGTGCCAGCAGCTTAGGGGGCGTTGAAAAACTGTTTTTT.